This record looks at one TCR beta chain sequence and its context. Its antigen is not known. Germline V gives CDR1 MNHEY, CDR2 SVGAGI. The CDR3 is made up of 13 amino acids. V shed 7 bases and J 4 bases; nucleotides not matched to a gene: 6. Primers for the PCR totalled 60 Vbeta and 13 Jbeta. Sequencing used immunoSEQ multiplex PCR; TCRdb keeps in-frame clones, though not all of them. The sample consists of about 160,000 clones, 84% of them appearing once. This sample is drawn from a study of cytomegalovirus exposure and HLA in healthy donors. Regarding the study as a whole: A later analysis associated 15,000 to 20,000 TCR beta sequences with HLA alleles at a 0.05 false discovery rate. In an earlier analysis, in several hundred donors, most V segments appeared productive either ~90% or ~30% of the time. Common viral pathogens seemed to be connected with several of the most significant clusters, according to a later analysis.

Source material: PBMCs. The TCR comes from a man in his thirties or forties in good health and CMV-seronegative. The gene calls are TRBV6-5 and TRBJ1-2, with 7 bases lining up with TRBD1. The CDR3 region is CASIKAGGYGYTF. In DNA, the CDR3 is TGTGCCAGCATCAAAGCAGGGGGCTATGGCTACACCTTC.